This T cell receptor beta chain was obtained from a study of early T cells in non-severe SARS-CoV-2 infection. One entry per CDR3 protein results from TCRdb running MiXCR on the 5' RACE reads. This table holds about 110,000 distinct CDR3 sequences, approximately 10% found once. This clonotype was counted many times. The junction had 5 bases not matched to a gene; V was cut back by 4 bases and J by 6 bases. Germline V gene sequence: CDR1 SGHDN, CDR2 FVKESK. The CDR3 has 15 amino acids. Source material: whole blood. The rearrangement uses TRBV14 and TRBJ2-2; 10 nucleotides line up with TRBD2. The source of this sequence is an adult who was a healthcare worker with PCR-confirmed SARS-CoV-2 infection or an uninfected control (not recorded which). The CDR3 spells CASSLGLAIPGELFF. CDR3 nucleotide sequence: TGTGCCAGCAGCCTGGGACTAGCGATCCCCGGGGAGCTGTTTTTT.